This entry describes one T cell receptor (beta chain). Its antigen is unknown. This CDR3 contains 14 residues. The V and J ends lost 4 bases and 2 bases, in that order; junction bases with no gene match: 3. The germline V gene has CDR1 SGHRS and CDR2 YFSETQ. The data are from a study of beta chain features in type 1 diabetes. What was sequenced were expressed TCRB transcripts, since all of the isolated RNA had been reverse transcribed. An average about 3.6 million reads came from naive, central memory and regulatory T cell samples. Profiled with immunoSEQ multiplex PCR; TCRdb holds only in-frame clones, not every one. This sample has 900,000 or so clones, with 15% to 20% found just once. Broader study findings: Patients' naive, central memory and regulatory TCRB repertoires appeared more alike than those of healthy donors.

Staining for CD45RO/CCR7/CD25/CD127/CD95/CD27 allowed sorting of CD4+ naive, central memory, regulatory and stem cell-like memory cells. The chain links TRBV5-1 to TRBJ1-3; TRBD1 matches at 7 bases. The sequenced sample was naive CD4+ T cells from blood. The clonotype originates from a woman aged 18-29 years in good health. The CDR3 nucleotides are TGCGCCAGCAGCCTAACAGGGGCTGGAAACACCATATATTTT. It yields the protein CASSLTGAGNTIYF.